This T cell receptor (beta chain) was recorded in a study of preoperative IRX-2 immunotherapy in early breast cancer. The treatment: preoperative locoregional IRX-2 cytokine immunotherapy. Preoperative locoregional IRX-2 cytokine immunotherapy was tested in the phase Ib source study. The CDR3 is 12 amino acids. The method was immunoSEQ multiplex PCR; TCRdb's version includes in-frame clones alone and lacks a portion of them. The sample yields around 57,000 clones, approximately 93% seen once. This clone was picked up one time. This material was collected from a patient treated with IRX-2 immunotherapy. This receptor was taken from a human donor with breast cancer. The chain links TRBV21-1 to TRBJ2-7; the DNA was not compared with TRBD2, the D call given in the table. TRBV21-1 is shown as a pseudogene. The CDR3 sequence: CASSGRGPEQYF. The CDR3 region has the DNA TGTGCCAGCAGCGGGCGGGGACCGGAGCAGTACTTC.